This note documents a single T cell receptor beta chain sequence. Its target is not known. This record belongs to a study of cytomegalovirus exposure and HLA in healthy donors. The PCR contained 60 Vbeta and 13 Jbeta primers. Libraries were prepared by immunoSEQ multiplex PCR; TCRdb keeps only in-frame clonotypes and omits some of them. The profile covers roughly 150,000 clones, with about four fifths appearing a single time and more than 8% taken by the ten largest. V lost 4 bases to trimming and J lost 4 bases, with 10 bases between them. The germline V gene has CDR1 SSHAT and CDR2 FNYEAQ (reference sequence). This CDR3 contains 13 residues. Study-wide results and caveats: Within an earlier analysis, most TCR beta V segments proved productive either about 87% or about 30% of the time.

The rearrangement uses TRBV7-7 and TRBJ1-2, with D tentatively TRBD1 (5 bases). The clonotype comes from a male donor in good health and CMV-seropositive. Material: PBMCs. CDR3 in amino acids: CASSSGGIYGYTF. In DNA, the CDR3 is TGTGCCAGCAGCTCCGGGGGTATCTATGGCTACACCTTC. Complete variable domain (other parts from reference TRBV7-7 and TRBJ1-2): GAGVSQSPRYKVTKRGQDVTLRCDPISSHATLYWYQQALGQGPEFLTYFNYEAQPDKSGLPSDRFSAERPEGSISTLTIQRTEQRDSAMYRCASSSGGIYGYTFGSGTRLTVV.